Given below is one TCR beta chain in context. What antigen it recognizes has not been identified. No base-level quality is on record; no much larger clone is a single base apart. The sample originates from a study of T cell responses to AZD1222 COVID-19 vaccine (dated by TCRdb to the early 2020s). Looking at the study overall: TCR sequencing was performed for roughly 250 trial participants, of whom some 200 were given two doses of AZD1222 and some 26 were given two doses of MenACWY control vaccine. Enrollment into the trials was organized by age into subgroups of 18-55, 56-69 and 70-plus years, and those subgroups contained about 150, 27 and 61 TCR-sequenced participants, respectively. Study-wide conclusions, independent of this receptor: No day 14 peak-response samples were available, so repertoires were characterized only after the peak T cell response. The whole spike protein was spanned by vaccine-associated CD4 TCRs, and dominant responses were seen in regions 160-218 and 743-854. The 56-69-year group was small, and its depth increase did not reach significance, likely because of low power. Reportedly, almost half of the unique spike-specific TCRs recognized epitopes lying outside the regions that are mutated in the B.1.351 and B.1.1.7 variants. Participants were mostly white British, with more females than males. The authors suggested clonal diversity may have been underestimated. A significant rise in spike-specific TCR breadth and depth was observed after two AZD1222 doses relative to day 0 and relative to MenACWY recipients. Only five or six AZD1222 recipients were SARS-CoV-2 seropositive at baseline, limiting conclusions about previously exposed vaccinees.

The CDR3 regions of human TCRbeta chains were analyzed by immunosequencing. As for the authors' bioinformatics: TCRs in the repertoires were compared against a reference library of SARS-CoV-2-specific TCRs that had been generated with the MIRA antigen-specificity platform. Breadth was defined as the fraction of unique TCRs that were SARS-CoV-2-associated, and depth was defined as the fraction of total T cells that were SARS-CoV-2-associated. Using the MIRA data, each spike-specific TCR was assigned both to the spike region to which the TCR was reactive and to a CD4 or CD8 class. Log10-transformed breadth and depth values were compared by one-way ANOVA with Sidak's multiple comparisons tests. TCRdb obtained this table from immuneACCESS and retained in-frame rearrangements with V and J assigned. These tables miss some clones; where compared with another copy, unresolved V genes account for less than half of the shortfall, and the remainder is unexplained. Clone size and the V and J calls come from that table; the DNA yielded D and trimming. The sample table records approximately 220,000 clones; approximately 94% of these occur just once. The ten largest clonotypes hold 0.95% to 1.1% of the sample.

For this chain, trimming is 5 bases at the V end and 3 bases at the J end, and the number of junction bases without a gene match is 5. Counted from cysteine to phenylalanine, this CDR3 has 15 amino acids. The DNA shown is the 45-base CDR3, in frame from base 1. Based on the germline V gene, the CDR1 and CDR2 sequences are MNHEY and SVGEGT. Taken with the paper, the label for time point translates to: baseline before first vaccination. In light of the paper, this sample's treatment or condition label describes: meningococcal conjugate vaccine given as trial control. Vaccinee samples came from UK trials COV001 and COV002, including a single-blind randomized controlled phase 2/3 trial of AZD1222 (ChAdOx1 nCoV-19) in healthy adults. Trial participant PBMC samples were collected at day 0 and day 28 after the second dose for TCRbeta chain sequencing.

The sequenced sample was peripheral blood, obtained on day 0 of MenACWY control vaccination. This chain joins TRBV6-2 or TRBV6-3 to TRBJ1-5; 9 junctional bases match TRBD1. This TCR was sampled from an adult in good health. The CDR3 region: CASSLRTGVNQPQHF. The DNA sequence reads TGTGCCAGCAGTCTTAGGACAGGGGTCAATCAGCCCCAGCATTTT.